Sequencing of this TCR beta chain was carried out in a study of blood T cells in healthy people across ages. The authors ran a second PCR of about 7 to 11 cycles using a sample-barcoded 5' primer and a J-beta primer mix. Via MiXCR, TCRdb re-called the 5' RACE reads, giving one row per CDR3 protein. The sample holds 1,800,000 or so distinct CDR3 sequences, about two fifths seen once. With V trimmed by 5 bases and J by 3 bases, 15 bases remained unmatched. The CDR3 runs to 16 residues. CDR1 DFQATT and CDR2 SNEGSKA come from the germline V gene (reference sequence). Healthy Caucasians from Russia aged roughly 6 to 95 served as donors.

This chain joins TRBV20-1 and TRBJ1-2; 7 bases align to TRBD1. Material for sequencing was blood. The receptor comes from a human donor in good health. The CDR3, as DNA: TGCAGTGCTCTAAAAGGGGGCAGGACCCATCACTATGGCTACACCTTC. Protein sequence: CSALKGGRTHHYGYTF.